The 10 T cell receptor beta chains given below trace back to one sample, sequenced in a study of blood T cell repertoires in COVID-19. Data came from immunoSEQ multiplex PCR; TCRdb stores just in-frame clones and leaves some out. Of approximately 100,000 clones listed, about 89% are singletons. The specimen sequenced was peripheral blood. These TCRs come from a human donor with acute or convalescent COVID-19. The donor label of this sample is uncertain.

The chain is built from TRBV28 and TRBJ2-7, with a weak D call TRBD1 (5 bases). Germline V gives CDR1 MDHEN, CDR2 SYDVKM. Trimming removed 6 bases at V and 4 bases at J, with 10 bases between. There are 12 residues in the CDR3. The CDR3 loop is CASSERGYEQYF. The CDR3 DNA is TGTGCCAGCAGCGAAAGGGGATACGAGCAGTACTTC.

J is TRBJ1-2 and V is TRBV19, with a possible D match to TRBD1 (5 bases). The germline V gene encodes CDR1 LNHDA and CDR2 SQIVND (reference sequence). CDR3 length equals 14 residues. V lost 7 bases and J lost 3, with 15 bases in between. The CDR3 region has the DNA TGTGCCAGTAACTCGGGGGTCCCCTACTATGGCTACACCTTC. Protein product: CASNSGVPYYGYTF.

This rearrangement joins TRBV18 to TRBJ2-1, with TRBD2 identical over 14 bases. V lost 3 bases and J lost 7; bases outside the gene matches: 5. Looked up from germline, CDR1 is KGHSH and CDR2 is LQKENI. This CDR3 has 16 amino acids. CDR3 bases: TGTGCCAGCTCACCCCTGGGACTAGCGGGAGATAATGAGCAGTTCTTC. This translates into CASSPLGLAGDNEQFF.

The rearrangement joins TRBV6-2 or TRBV6-3 to TRBJ1-4, with TRBD1 identical over 7 bases. Germline CDR1 and CDR2: MNHEY and SVGEGT. The CDR3 loop spans 15 amino acids. The trim removed 5 bases at V and 8 bases at J, leaving 11 bases unmatched. CDR3 coding DNA: TGTGCCAGCAGTCACGGGAGGGGGCCTGTGGAAAAACTGTTTTTT. This sequence encodes CASSHGRGPVEKLFF.

The rearrangement links TRBV20-1 to TRBJ2-7; D remains unclear. The CDR3 sequence is 11 residues long. Trimming cost V 3 bases and J 3 bases, with 6 bases left between them. From germline, CDR1 is DFQATT and CDR2 SNEGSKA (reference sequence). DNA of the CDR3: TGCAGTGCTAGTCAGAACTACGAGCAGTACTTC. This sequence encodes CSASQNYEQYF.

The CDR3 spells CSGVGAGGLGEQFF. CDR3 DNA sequence: TGCAGCGGGGTAGGGGCGGGGGGTCTAGGTGAGCAGTTCTTC. The chain joins TRBV29-1 to TRBJ2-1, with 8 positions matching TRBD2. The CDR3 covers 14 residues. The V and J ends lost 7 bases and 9 bases, in that order; junction bases with no gene match: 14. CDR1 and CDR2 from the germline V gene are SQVTM and ANQGSEA.

In its sample, this clone was seen once. The gene calls are TRBV2 and TRBJ2-1, with a tentative D call TRBD2 (5 bases). Germline CDR1 SNHLY, CDR2 FYNNEI. The CDR3 consists of 13 residues. Trimming removed 6 bases at V and 1 base at J, with 7 bases between. The CDR3 loop is CASRADSYNEQFF. The CDR3 DNA reads TGTGCCAGCAGAGCGGATTCCTACAATGAGCAGTTCTTC.

This sequence joins TRBV3-1 (or the pseudogene TRBV3-2) and TRBJ2-5, with D perhaps TRBD1 (5 bases). Germline CDR1 is LGHDT and CDR2 is YNNKEL (reference sequence). The V and J ends lost 3 bases and 4 bases respectively, with 12 bases between them. The CDR3 covers 14 residues. The CDR3 here is CASSHQGLGETQYF. CDR3 bases: TGTGCCAGCAGCCATCAGGGTCTCGGAGAGACCCAGTACTTC.

This chain uses TRBV30 with TRBJ1-2; D not certain. Germline loops: CDR1 GTSNPN, CDR2 SVGIG (reference sequence). The V and J ends lost 1 base and 5 bases respectively, with 17 bases between them. The CDR3 sequence is 15 residues long. The CDR3 loop reads CAWSDDMFTYYGYTF. The DNA for the CDR3 is TGTGCCTGGAGTGACGACATGTTCACCTATTATGGCTACACCTTC.

The V call is TRBV10-3, the J call TRBJ1-2; 12 bases align to TRBD1. The CDR3 length is 14 residues. Germline-derived CDR1 and CDR2 are ENHRY and SYGVKD. The V and J ends lost 8 bases and 0 bases, in that order; junction bases with no gene match: 1. The CDR3 here is CAIGTGGSNYGYTF. CDR3 in DNA: TGTGCCATCGGGACAGGGGGCTCTAACTATGGCTACACCTTC.